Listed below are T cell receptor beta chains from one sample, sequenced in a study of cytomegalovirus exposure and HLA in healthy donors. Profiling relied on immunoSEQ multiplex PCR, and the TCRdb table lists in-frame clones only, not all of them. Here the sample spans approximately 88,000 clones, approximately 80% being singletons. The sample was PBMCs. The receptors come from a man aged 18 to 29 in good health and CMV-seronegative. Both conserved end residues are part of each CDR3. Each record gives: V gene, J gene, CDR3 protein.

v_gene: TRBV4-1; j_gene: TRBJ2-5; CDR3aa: CASSQVGVGTVGTQYF
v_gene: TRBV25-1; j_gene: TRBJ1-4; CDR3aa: CASSELIRAKGEKLFF
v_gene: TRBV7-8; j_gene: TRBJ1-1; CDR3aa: CASSLVGGDGTEAFF
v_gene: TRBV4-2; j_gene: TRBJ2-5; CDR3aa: CASSQDTSGGGYYF
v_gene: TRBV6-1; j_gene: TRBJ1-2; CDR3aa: CASSAGTGRANYGYTF
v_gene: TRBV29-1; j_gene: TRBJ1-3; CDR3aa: CSATGADYGNTIYF
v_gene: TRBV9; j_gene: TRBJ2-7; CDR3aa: CASSTRTGGGSYEQYF
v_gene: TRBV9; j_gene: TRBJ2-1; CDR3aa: CASSVVPSSYNEQFF
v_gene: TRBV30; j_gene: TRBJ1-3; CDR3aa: CAWGQGRSGNTIYF
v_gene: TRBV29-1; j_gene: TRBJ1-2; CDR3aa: CSVEMGQSYYGYTF
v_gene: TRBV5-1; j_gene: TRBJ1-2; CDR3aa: CASSRQGSLDGYTF
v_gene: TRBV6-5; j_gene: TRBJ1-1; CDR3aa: CASRHRTDTEAFF
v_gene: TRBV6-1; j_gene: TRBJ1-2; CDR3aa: CASSVGGRGGYTF
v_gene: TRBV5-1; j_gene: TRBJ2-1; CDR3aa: CASSLTSGERNEQFF
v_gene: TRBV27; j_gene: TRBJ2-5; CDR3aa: CASSSTGGEETQYF
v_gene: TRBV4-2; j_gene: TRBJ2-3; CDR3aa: CASSQLQGGGSTDTQYF
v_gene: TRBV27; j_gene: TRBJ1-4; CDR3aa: CASSRLPTNEKLFF
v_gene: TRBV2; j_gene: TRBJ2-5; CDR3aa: CATGQTQETQYF
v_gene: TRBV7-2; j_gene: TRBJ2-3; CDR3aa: CASSLFPGTDTQYF
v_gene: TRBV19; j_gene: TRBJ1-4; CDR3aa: CASSILRRGNEKLFF
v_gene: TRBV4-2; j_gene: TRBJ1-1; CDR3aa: CASSQVFTDMGAFF
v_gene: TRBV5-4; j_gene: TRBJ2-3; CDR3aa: CASSPGGVSTDTQYF
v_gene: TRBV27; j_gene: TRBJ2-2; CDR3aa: CASSLNGANTGELFF
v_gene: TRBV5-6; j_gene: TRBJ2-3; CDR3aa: CASSTGQGTDTQYF
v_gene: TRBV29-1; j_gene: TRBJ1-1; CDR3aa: CSVEGAGNTEAFF
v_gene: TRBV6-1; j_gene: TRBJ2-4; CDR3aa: CASTIILAKNIQYF
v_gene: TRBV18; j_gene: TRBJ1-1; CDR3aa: CASSQHQGNTEAFF
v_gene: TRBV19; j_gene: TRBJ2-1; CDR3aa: CASSPQGANYNEQFF
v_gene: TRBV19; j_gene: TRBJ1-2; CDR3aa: CASSIGIPNYGYTF
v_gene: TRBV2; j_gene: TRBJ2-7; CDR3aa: CASRPGLVVEQYF
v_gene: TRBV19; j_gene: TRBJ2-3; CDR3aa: CASSSDSGVLQYF
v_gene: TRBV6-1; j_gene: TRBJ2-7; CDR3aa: CASSKRYEQYF
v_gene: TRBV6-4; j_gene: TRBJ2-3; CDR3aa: CASSESGGSTDTQYF
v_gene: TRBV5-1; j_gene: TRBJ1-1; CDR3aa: CASSLLSTGDTEAFF
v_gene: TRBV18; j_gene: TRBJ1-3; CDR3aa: CASSPRGTTSGNTIYF
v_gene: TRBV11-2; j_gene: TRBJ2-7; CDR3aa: CASSLGAGGLGEQYF
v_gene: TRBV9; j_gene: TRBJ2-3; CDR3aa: CASSAGGDTQYF
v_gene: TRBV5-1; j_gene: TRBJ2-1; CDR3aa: CASRRLGLAGGDEQFF
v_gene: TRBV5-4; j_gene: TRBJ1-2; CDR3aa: CASSFPTGGGDYGYTF
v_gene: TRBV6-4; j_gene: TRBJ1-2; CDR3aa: CASRQLPGQAYGYTF
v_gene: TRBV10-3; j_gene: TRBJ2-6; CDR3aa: CAIKGSGLAGTGANVLTF
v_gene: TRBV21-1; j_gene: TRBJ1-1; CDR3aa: CASSKVDAGQGAGTEAFF
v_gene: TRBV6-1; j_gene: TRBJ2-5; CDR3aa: CASSADRVETQYF
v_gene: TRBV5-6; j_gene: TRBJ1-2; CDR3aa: CASTWGDWGSGYTF
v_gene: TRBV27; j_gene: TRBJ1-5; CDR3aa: CASSQGTQPQHF
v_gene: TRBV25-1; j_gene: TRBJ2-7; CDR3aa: CASERSGGPSEQYF
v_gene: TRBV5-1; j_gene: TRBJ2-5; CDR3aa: CASSLLSGSGETQYF